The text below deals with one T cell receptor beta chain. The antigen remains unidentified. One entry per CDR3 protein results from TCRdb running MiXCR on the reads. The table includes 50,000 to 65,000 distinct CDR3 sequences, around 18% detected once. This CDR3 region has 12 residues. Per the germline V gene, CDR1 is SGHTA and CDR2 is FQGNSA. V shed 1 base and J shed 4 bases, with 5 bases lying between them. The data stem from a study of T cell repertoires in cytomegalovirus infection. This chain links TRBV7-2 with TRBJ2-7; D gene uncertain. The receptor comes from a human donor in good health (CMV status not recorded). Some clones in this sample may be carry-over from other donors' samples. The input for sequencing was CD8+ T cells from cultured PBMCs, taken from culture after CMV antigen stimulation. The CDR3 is CASSLERYEQYF. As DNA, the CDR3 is TGTGCCAGCAGCTTAGAGCGATACGAGCAGTACTTC.